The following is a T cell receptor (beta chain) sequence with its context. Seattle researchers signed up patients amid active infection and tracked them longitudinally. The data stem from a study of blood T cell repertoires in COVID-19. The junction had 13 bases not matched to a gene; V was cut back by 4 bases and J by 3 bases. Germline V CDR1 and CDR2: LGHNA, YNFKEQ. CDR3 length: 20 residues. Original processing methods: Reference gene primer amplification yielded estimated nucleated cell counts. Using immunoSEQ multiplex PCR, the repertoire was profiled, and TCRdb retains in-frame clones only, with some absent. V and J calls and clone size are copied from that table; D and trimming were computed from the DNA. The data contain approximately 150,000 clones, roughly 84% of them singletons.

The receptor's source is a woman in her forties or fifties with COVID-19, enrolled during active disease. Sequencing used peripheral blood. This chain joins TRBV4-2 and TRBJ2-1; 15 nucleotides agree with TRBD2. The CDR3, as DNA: TGTGCCAGCAGCCTACCCGGACTAGCGGGGGGGCCTAAACACTACAATGAGCAGTTCTTC. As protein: CASSLPGLAGGPKHYNEQFF.